This TCR beta chain was recovered during a study of T-cell memory formation after mild COVID-19. The overall study: Clustering of TCRs was largely donor specific. Study observations and caveats: What remained unconfirmed was the SARS-CoV-2 specificity of second-wave clones peaking on day 37.

Sample barcodes and UMIs were carried by the TCR alpha and TCR beta cDNA libraries that 5'RACE generated with constant-segment primers. TCRdb reanalysed the 5' RACE reads using MiXCR and keeps one entry per CDR3 protein. The data show 500,000 to 600,000 distinct CDR3 sequences, approximately 18% seen once. The CDR3 runs to 14 residues. Germline values: CDR1 MNHEY, CDR2 SVGEGT. Ten or more counts support this clonotype. Its specificity is not known. The junction does not match germline at one end; this may be a read error. The chain recombines TRBV6-2 or TRBV6-3 with TRBJ2-1, with TRBD2 as a possible D gene (6 bases). The source material was PBMCs or a T cell subset sorted from them (not recorded which). The origin of this receptor is an adult woman who had mild COVID-19 (a few samples of this study predate the infection). Cell type and time point are not known. The CDR3 coding sequence is TGTGCCAGCGGAATAAGGGACTCCCACAATGAGCAGTTCTTC. Translating gives CASGIRDSHNEQFF.